A selection of T cell receptor beta chains follows, all from one sample in a study of T-cell reconstitution after alpha-beta-depleted transplantation in children. TCRdb re-derived calls from the PCR reads in MiXCR, one entry per CDR3 protein. The sample lists about 510,000 distinct CDR3 sequences; approximately 10% were seen once. The sequences come from PBMCs, mostly from graft donor cells, collected 180 days after TCRalphabeta/CD19-depleted stem cell transplant. Receptor source: a female patient between 2 and 15 years old who had a stem cell transplant for aplastic anemia, so the T cells may come from the graft donor. The CDR3 runs from the conserved cysteine through the conserved F or W. The D gene is left open where the match is weak. Not every row has a clone size; where given, it reads once, few, many or a size class.

d_gene: NA
abundance: few
j_gene: TRBJ1-2
len: 15
v_gene: TRBV4-2
CDR3nt: TGTGCCAGCAGCCAGAGGGATCCACCCAAGACGGGCTACACCTTC
CDR3aa: CASSQRDPPKTGYTF

d_gene: TRBD2
abundance: NA
j_gene: TRBJ2-2
len: 21
v_gene: TRBV4-1
CDR3nt: TGCGCCAGCAGCCAAGTTTATCCCCACCGGAGTAGCGGGAGTATCACCGGGGAGCTGTTTTTT
CDR3aa: CASSQVYPHRSSGSITGELFF

d_gene: NA
abundance: NA
j_gene: TRBJ2-7
len: 17
v_gene: TRBV15
CDR3nt: TGTGTCACCAGCAGAGATCAGGCGGGTTGGGGCTCCTACGAGCAGTACTTC
CDR3aa: CVTSRDQAGWGSYEQYF

d_gene: TRBD2
abundance: NA
j_gene: TRBJ2-7
len: 15
v_gene: TRBV7-2
CDR3nt: TGTGCCAGCAGCTCCCTACTAGCGGGAGGGAGCGAGCAGTACTTC
CDR3aa: CASSSLLAGGSEQYF

d_gene: NA
abundance: NA
j_gene: TRBJ2-1
len: 15
v_gene: TRBV13
CDR3nt: TGTGCCAGCAGCTTAGAGCCCAGGCTAGCAGAGGAGCAGTTCTTC
CDR3aa: CASSLEPRLAEEQFF

d_gene: NA
abundance: NA
j_gene: TRBJ2-5
len: 17
v_gene: TRBV3-1
CDR3nt: TGTGCCAGCAGCCAAGATGGATGGTACAGACCGGTAGAGACCCAGTACTTC
CDR3aa: CASSQDGWYRPVETQYF

d_gene: TRBD1
abundance: NA
j_gene: TRBJ1-4
len: 16
v_gene: TRBV5-8
CDR3nt: TGTGCCAGCAGCCCCAGGAGGGGGCCCTATAATGAAAAACTGTTTTTT
CDR3aa: CASSPRRGPYNEKLFF

d_gene: NA
abundance: many
j_gene: TRBJ1-3
len: 15
v_gene: TRBV29-1
CDR3nt: TGCAGCGTTCTGATAGTGGGTATCTCTGGAAACACCATATATTTT
CDR3aa: CSVLIVGISGNTIYF

d_gene: TRBD1
abundance: NA
j_gene: TRBJ2-6
len: 20
v_gene: TRBV28
CDR3nt: TGTGCCAGCAGTTTAACCCGTCCCGGGACAGGGTTGGGGGGGGCCAACGTCCTGACTTTC
CDR3aa: CASSLTRPGTGLGGANVLTF

d_gene: TRBD2
abundance: few
j_gene: TRBJ2-1
len: 16
v_gene: TRBV6-5
CDR3nt: TGTGCCAGCAGTTTACTGGGGGGGAATCATTACAATGAGCAGTTCTTC
CDR3aa: CASSLLGGNHYNEQFF

d_gene: TRBD2
abundance: NA
j_gene: TRBJ2-3
len: 16
v_gene: TRBV25-1
CDR3nt: TGTGCCAGCAGTGAAGCTAGCGGGGACCGCACAGATACGCAGTATTTT
CDR3aa: CASSEASGDRTDTQYF

d_gene: NA
abundance: few
j_gene: TRBJ1-2
len: 12
v_gene: TRBV20-1
CDR3nt: TGCAGTGCTAGAGCGGGGCCAGGAGGCTACACCTTC
CDR3aa: CSARAGPGGYTF

d_gene: NA
abundance: many
j_gene: TRBJ2-2
len: 13
v_gene: TRBV28
CDR3nt: TGTGCCAGCAGTTTCAACTGGGCCGGGGAGCTGTTTTTT
CDR3aa: CASSFNWAGELFF

d_gene: TRBD1
abundance: few
j_gene: TRBJ1-3
len: 16
v_gene: TRBV5-5
CDR3nt: TGTGCCAGCAGCGCCATCGGACAGGTCTCTGGAAACACCATATATTTT
CDR3aa: CASSAIGQVSGNTIYF

d_gene: NA
abundance: few
j_gene: TRBJ2-2
len: 15
v_gene: TRBV7-2
CDR3nt: TGTGCCAGCAGCTTAGTAGCGGCGCACACCGGGGAGCTGTTTTTT
CDR3aa: CASSLVAAHTGELFF

d_gene: TRBD2
abundance: NA
j_gene: TRBJ2-3
len: 12
v_gene: TRBV6-2/TRBV6-3
CDR3nt: TGTGCCAGTGAAGCGGGGACAGATACGCAGTATTTT
CDR3aa: CASEAGTDTQYF

d_gene: NA
abundance: NA
j_gene: TRBJ2-2
len: 15
v_gene: TRBV3-1
CDR3nt: TGTGCCAGCAGCTCAGGAGGACTGAACACCGGGGAGCTGTTTTTT
CDR3aa: CASSSGGLNTGELFF

d_gene: NA
abundance: few
j_gene: TRBJ2-1
len: 13
v_gene: TRBV20-1
CDR3nt: TGCAGTGCTCTTCACCTAGCGTACAATGAGCAGTTCTTC
CDR3aa: CSALHLAYNEQFF

d_gene: NA
abundance: many
j_gene: TRBJ1-6
len: 15
v_gene: TRBV28
CDR3nt: TGTGCCAGTACTATTGACCGGGGGGCCGATTCACCCCTCCACTTT
CDR3aa: CASTIDRGADSPLHF

d_gene: NA
abundance: few
j_gene: TRBJ2-7
len: 13
v_gene: TRBV28
CDR3nt: TGTGCCAGCAGTTTTTTAGGGACCTACGAGCAGTACTTC
CDR3aa: CASSFLGTYEQYF

d_gene: NA
abundance: NA
j_gene: TRBJ2-3
len: 17
v_gene: TRBV15
CDR3nt: TGTGCCACCAGCACCCGGGGGCATAGCGGGAGCACAGATACGCAGTATTTT
CDR3aa: CATSTRGHSGSTDTQYF

d_gene: NA
abundance: many
j_gene: TRBJ2-7
len: 15
v_gene: TRBV4-2
CDR3nt: TGTGCCAGCAGCCAAGATCGGACTTACTCGTACGAGCAGTACTTC
CDR3aa: CASSQDRTYSYEQYF

d_gene: NA
abundance: NA
j_gene: TRBJ1-3
len: 15
v_gene: TRBV14
CDR3nt: TGTGCCAGCAGCCAAGATCGGGGGAGGGGAAACACCATATATTTT
CDR3aa: CASSQDRGRGNTIYF

d_gene: NA
abundance: few
j_gene: TRBJ2-1
len: 14
v_gene: TRBV7-2
CDR3nt: TGTGCCAGCAGCTTGTGGGCCGTTTACAATGAGCAGTTCTTC
CDR3aa: CASSLWAVYNEQFF

d_gene: NA
abundance: NA
j_gene: TRBJ2-1
len: 17
v_gene: TRBV27
CDR3nt: TGTGCCAGCAGTTTATACCAGCGGGCCCTCTCCTACAATGAGCAGTTCTTC
CDR3aa: CASSLYQRALSYNEQFF

d_gene: NA
abundance: many
j_gene: TRBJ2-3
len: 15
v_gene: TRBV20-1
CDR3nt: TGCAGTGCTAGCTCCTGGGAGGCCGGCGCAGATACGCAGTATTTT
CDR3aa: CSASSWEAGADTQYF

d_gene: TRBD1
abundance: few
j_gene: TRBJ1-4
len: 14
v_gene: TRBV7-9
CDR3nt: TGTGCCAGCAGCCTCCGGGACAGGGGAACAAAACTGTTTTTT
CDR3aa: CASSLRDRGTKLFF

d_gene: NA
abundance: NA
j_gene: TRBJ2-3
len: 13
v_gene: TRBV15
CDR3nt: TGTGCCACCAGGAGGGACAGCACAGATACGCAGTATTTT
CDR3aa: CATRRDSTDTQYF

d_gene: TRBD1
abundance: NA
j_gene: TRBJ1-2
len: 14
v_gene: TRBV20-1
CDR3nt: TGCAGTGCTAGAGAAGGGGGCGCGGTCTATGGCTACACCTTC
CDR3aa: CSAREGGAVYGYTF

d_gene: NA
abundance: NA
j_gene: TRBJ2-5
len: 14
v_gene: TRBV18
CDR3nt: TGTGCCAGCTCACTAGACAGGTTCCAAGAGACCCAGTACTTC
CDR3aa: CASSLDRFQETQYF

d_gene: TRBD2
abundance: NA
j_gene: TRBJ2-1
len: 19
v_gene: TRBV28
CDR3nt: TGTGCCAGCAGTTTTCCTACTAGCGGGAGCTTCGGGTCCTACAATGAGCAGTTCTTC
CDR3aa: CASSFPTSGSFGSYNEQFF

d_gene: NA
abundance: NA
j_gene: TRBJ2-3
len: 14
v_gene: TRBV7-9
CDR3nt: TGTGCCAGCAGACCGGACGGAGCCACAGATACGCAGTATTTT
CDR3aa: CASRPDGATDTQYF

d_gene: NA
abundance: NA
j_gene: TRBJ1-2
len: 13
v_gene: TRBV12-5
CDR3nt: TGTGCTAGTGGCGAACAGGGAAACTATGGCTACACCTTC
CDR3aa: CASGEQGNYGYTF

d_gene: NA
abundance: NA
j_gene: TRBJ2-2
len: 14
v_gene: TRBV6-1
CDR3nt: TGTGCCAGCAGGGAGGGTACGAACACCGGGGAGCTGTTTTTT
CDR3aa: CASREGTNTGELFF

d_gene: NA
abundance: NA
j_gene: TRBJ2-5
len: 16
v_gene: TRBV19
CDR3nt: TGTGCCAGTAGTTCTTCGCGGCGTGGGAGTTATGAGACCCAGTACTTC
CDR3aa: CASSSSRRGSYETQYF

d_gene: TRBD2
abundance: NA
j_gene: TRBJ2-5
len: 15
v_gene: TRBV6-2/TRBV6-3
CDR3nt: TGTGCCAGCAGTTACAGCGGGAGGGCCGGTGAGACCCAGTACTTC
CDR3aa: CASSYSGRAGETQYF

d_gene: TRBD2
abundance: many
j_gene: TRBJ2-1
len: 16
v_gene: TRBV10-3
CDR3nt: TGTGCCATCAGTGGACTAGCGGGAGTCCACTACAATGAGCAGTTCTTC
CDR3aa: CAISGLAGVHYNEQFF

d_gene: NA
abundance: NA
j_gene: TRBJ2-1
len: 14
v_gene: TRBV7-2
CDR3nt: TGTGCCAGCAGCGGCATGTACGGATACAATGAGCAGTTCTTC
CDR3aa: CASSGMYGYNEQFF

d_gene: NA
abundance: few
j_gene: TRBJ1-1
len: 13
v_gene: TRBV18
CDR3nt: TGTGCCAGCTCACCGTGGAGGAACACTGAAGCTTTCTTT
CDR3aa: CASSPWRNTEAFF

d_gene: NA
abundance: NA
j_gene: TRBJ2-5
len: 16
v_gene: TRBV7-8
CDR3nt: TGTGCCAGCAGCTTGGTGGACAGGGGCGGGGGGGAGACCCAGTACTTC
CDR3aa: CASSLVDRGGGETQYF

d_gene: NA
abundance: NA
j_gene: TRBJ1-5
len: 14
v_gene: TRBV6-1
CDR3nt: TGTGCCAGCAGTGGGGTCGTTAGCAATCAGCCCCAGCATTTT
CDR3aa: CASSGVVSNQPQHF

d_gene: TRBD2
abundance: NA
j_gene: TRBJ2-3
len: 16
v_gene: TRBV5-1
CDR3nt: TGCGCCAGCAGCTCGAGGCGGGAGGCCCTCACAGATACGCAGTATTTT
CDR3aa: CASSSRREALTDTQYF

d_gene: TRBD1
abundance: NA
j_gene: TRBJ1-5
len: 14
v_gene: TRBV20-1
CDR3nt: TGCAGTGCTAGAAGGATACAGGGGAACCAGCCCCAGCATTTT
CDR3aa: CSARRIQGNQPQHF

d_gene: NA
abundance: few
j_gene: TRBJ1-2
len: 12
v_gene: TRBV29-1
CDR3nt: TGCAGCGTTGTAGAGGGGCGCGATGGCTACACCTTC
CDR3aa: CSVVEGRDGYTF

d_gene: NA
abundance: few
j_gene: TRBJ2-3
len: 15
v_gene: TRBV28
CDR3nt: TGTGCCGCACAACAGAGTCTCAGGGTCACAGATACGCAGTATTTT
CDR3aa: CAAQQSLRVTDTQYF

d_gene: NA
abundance: few
j_gene: TRBJ1-6
len: 14
v_gene: TRBV12-3/TRBV12-4
CDR3nt: TGTGCCAGCAGTTTAGGGACAGCCAATTCACCCCTCCACTTT
CDR3aa: CASSLGTANSPLHF

d_gene: TRBD1
abundance: NA
j_gene: TRBJ2-2
len: 17
v_gene: TRBV25-1
CDR3nt: TGTGCCAGCAGTGACGGACAGGCGATATCGAACACCGGGGAGCTGTTTTTT
CDR3aa: CASSDGQAISNTGELFF

d_gene: TRBD2
abundance: NA
j_gene: TRBJ2-1
len: 18
v_gene: TRBV29-1
CDR3nt: TGCAGCGTTGAAGGCCGGACTAGCGGGAGATTCCCCTACAATGAGCAGTTCTTC
CDR3aa: CSVEGRTSGRFPYNEQFF

d_gene: NA
abundance: many
j_gene: TRBJ2-1
len: 11
v_gene: TRBV6-5
CDR3nt: TGTGCCAGCGGTTTCGGGAATGAGCAGTTCTTC
CDR3aa: CASGFGNEQFF

d_gene: TRBD1
abundance: NA
j_gene: TRBJ1-4
len: 14
v_gene: TRBV12-3/TRBV12-4
CDR3nt: TGTGCCAGCAGTGGGAGGGGGACAGGTGAAAAACTGTTTTTT
CDR3aa: CASSGRGTGEKLFF

d_gene: NA
abundance: few
j_gene: TRBJ1-5
len: 13
v_gene: TRBV18
CDR3nt: TGTGCCAGCTCACCATCAACAGATCAGCCCCAGCATTTT
CDR3aa: CASSPSTDQPQHF

d_gene: NA
abundance: NA
j_gene: TRBJ1-5
len: 14
v_gene: TRBV15
CDR3nt: TGTGCCACCAGCAGAGATTCAGGGGATCAGCCCCAGCATTTT
CDR3aa: CATSRDSGDQPQHF

d_gene: TRBD1
abundance: many
j_gene: TRBJ2-7
len: 16
v_gene: TRBV20-1
CDR3nt: TGCAGTGCTCTAGCACCTACAGGGGCCAGACTCTACGAGCAGTACTTC
CDR3aa: CSALAPTGARLYEQYF

d_gene: NA
abundance: many
j_gene: TRBJ1-5
len: 14
v_gene: TRBV27
CDR3nt: TGTGCCAGCAGTTTACGGGACGGCAATCAGCCCCAGCATTTT
CDR3aa: CASSLRDGNQPQHF

d_gene: NA
abundance: NA
j_gene: TRBJ2-4
len: 12
v_gene: TRBV5-6
CDR3nt: TGTGCCAGCAGCTTGCATAGGAACATTCAGTACTTC
CDR3aa: CASSLHRNIQYF

d_gene: TRBD1
abundance: few
j_gene: TRBJ2-2
len: 16
v_gene: TRBV20-1
CDR3nt: TGCAGTGCTAGGGCTGCCGGGACAGTGAACACCGGGGAGCTGTTTTTT
CDR3aa: CSARAAGTVNTGELFF

d_gene: NA
abundance: NA
j_gene: TRBJ1-2
len: 14
v_gene: TRBV7-9
CDR3nt: TGTGCCAGCAGCTTACCTCCAGGAACCTATGGCTACACCTTC
CDR3aa: CASSLPPGTYGYTF

d_gene: TRBD2
abundance: many
j_gene: TRBJ2-3
len: 15
v_gene: TRBV18
CDR3nt: TGTGCCAGCTCACCACTAGCGGGAGCGACAGATACGCAGTATTTT
CDR3aa: CASSPLAGATDTQYF

d_gene: NA
abundance: NA
j_gene: TRBJ2-3
len: 16
v_gene: TRBV4-3
CDR3nt: TGCGCCAGCAGCCAAGATCGATCCCTTGGCACAGATACGCAGTATTTT
CDR3aa: CASSQDRSLGTDTQYF

d_gene: NA
abundance: NA
j_gene: TRBJ1-1
len: 12
v_gene: TRBV12-3/TRBV12-4
CDR3nt: TGTGCCAGCAGACAGCCCCCTACTGAAGCTTTCTTT
CDR3aa: CASRQPPTEAFF